The T cell receptor (beta chain) described here comes from a study of identical twins. Whole-study results and caveats: In cord blood, abundant beta clonotypes had fewer insertions; memory showed no trend.

On this clonotype: What it binds is unknown. This may arise from a read error, as a much more abundant clone is one base away.

One entry per CDR3 protein, called by TCRdb with MiXCR from the 5' RACE reads. In the table there are more than 1.5 million distinct CDR3 sequences, about 31% of which are singletons. This CDR3 is built from 13 residues. Germline values: CDR1 LGHNA, CDR2 YNFKEQ. The specimen sequenced was cord blood. V and J are TRBV4-2 and TRBJ2-1; D is undetermined. Judging by the DNA end, TRBJ2-7 fits better; the J call may be wrong. The sequence derives from a newborn girl in good health. The CDR3 spells CASSQDQNNEQYF. CDR3 DNA sequence: TGTGCCAGCAGCCAAGATCAGAACAATGAGCAGTACTTC.